Shown below are 4 T cell receptor beta chains from a single sample sequenced in a study of vaccination and CD4 T cells after COVID-19. Treatment here: roughly ten-day PBMC culture with coronavirus spike peptide pools or control peptides (ViraFEST assay). No antigen is known for these receptors. Sequencing of DNA taken from cultured CD4+ T cells relied on the Oncomine TCR Beta short-read assay. TCRdb itself ran the PCR reads through MiXCR, one entry per CDR3 protein. The table records about 17,000 distinct CDR3 sequences, roughly 54% of them present only once. The sequenced sample consisted of CD4+ T cells from blood, cultured in vitro. These receptors originate from a human donor who had recovered from COVID-19.

The rearrangement joins TRBV12-3 or TRBV12-4 to TRBJ1-3, with D possibly TRBD1 on 6 matching bases. The CDR3 length is 14 residues. V was cut by 10 bases and J by 0 bases, with 13 bases left in between. CDR3 in DNA: TGTGCCACCAGGACAGTCCTCTCTGGAAACACCATATATTTT. The encoded protein is CATRTVLSGNTIYF.

This clonotype showed up just a few times. This chain joins TRBV10-3 and TRBJ2-5; no clear D gene. CDR3 length: 12 residues. V was pared by 0 bases and J by 5 bases, with 4 bases between. The germline V gene encodes CDR1 ENHRY and CDR2 SYGVKD. In DNA, the CDR3 is TGTGCCATCAGTGAGTCCAGGGAGACCCAGTACTTC. Amino acid sequence: CAISESRETQYF.

CDR3 in amino acids: CSARSPGAGSLEQYF. The CDR3 bases are TGCAGTGCTAGATCCCCGGGAGCGGGCTCTTTAGAGCAGTACTTC. V is TRBV20-1 and J is TRBJ2-7; weak D call: TRBD2 (6 bases). Deletions cut 2 bases from V and 7 bases from J, with 21 bases between. The CDR3 totals 15 residues. Germline CDR1 DFQATT, CDR2 SNEGSKA (reference sequence).

This clonotype was observed a handful of times. The chain combines TRBV6-1 with TRBJ1-2; 7 bases align to TRBD1. The CDR3 runs to 15 residues. The germline V gene encodes CDR1 MNHNS and CDR2 SASEGT. The J segment lost 4 bases and the V segment lost 6 bases, leaving 11 bases of the junction unmatched. CDR3 bases: TGTGCCAGCAGCCCAATGACAGGGAAGGTCTATGGCTACACCTTC. Translating gives CASSPMTGKVYGYTF.